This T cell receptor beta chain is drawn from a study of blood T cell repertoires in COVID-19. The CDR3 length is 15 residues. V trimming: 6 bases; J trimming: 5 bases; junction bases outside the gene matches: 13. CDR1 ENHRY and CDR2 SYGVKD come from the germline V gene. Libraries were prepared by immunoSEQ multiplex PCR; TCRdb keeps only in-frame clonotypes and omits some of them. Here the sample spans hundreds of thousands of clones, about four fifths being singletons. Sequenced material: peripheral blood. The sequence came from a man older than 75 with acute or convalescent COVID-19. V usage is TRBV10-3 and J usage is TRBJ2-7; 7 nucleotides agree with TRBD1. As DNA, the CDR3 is TGTGCCATCAGACCATCGGACAGGAGCATGGACGAGCAGTACTTC. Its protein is CAIRPSDRSMDEQYF.